The T cell receptor (beta chain) under discussion was sequenced for a study of a mutant IDH1 vaccine in newly diagnosed glioma. Overall study: Every participant had undergone radiotherapy, temozolomide, or both before, and most underwent both.

The time point here: week 5, during vaccination. The investigators gave 300 ug of mutant IDH1 20-mer peptide in each vaccine dose, together with topical imiquimod. The donor cohort comprised cases of new WHO grade 3 or 4 IDH1-mutant, ATRX-lost astrocytoma. The table came from immunoSEQ multiplex PCR; TCRdb's copy has only in-frame clones and leaves some out. This table has 25,000 to 35,000 clones, around 89% appearing once. A remark on this clone: Antigen specificity is unknown.

This specimen consisted of PBMCs, obtained from a glioma patient whose treatment included an IDH1 peptide vaccine. The receptor comes from a man aged 18 to 30 with glioma.

The CDR3 reads CASSLGGYNQPQHF. Written as DNA, the CDR3 is TGTGCCAGCAGCTTAGGGGGTTACAATCAGCCCCAGCATTTT. This chain links TRBV13 with TRBJ1-5; D call uncertain. The length of the CDR3 is 14 residues. Trimming took 0 bases from V and 3 from J, leaving 6 bases between them. Germline lookup yields CDR1 PRHDT and CDR2 FYEKMQ (reference sequence).